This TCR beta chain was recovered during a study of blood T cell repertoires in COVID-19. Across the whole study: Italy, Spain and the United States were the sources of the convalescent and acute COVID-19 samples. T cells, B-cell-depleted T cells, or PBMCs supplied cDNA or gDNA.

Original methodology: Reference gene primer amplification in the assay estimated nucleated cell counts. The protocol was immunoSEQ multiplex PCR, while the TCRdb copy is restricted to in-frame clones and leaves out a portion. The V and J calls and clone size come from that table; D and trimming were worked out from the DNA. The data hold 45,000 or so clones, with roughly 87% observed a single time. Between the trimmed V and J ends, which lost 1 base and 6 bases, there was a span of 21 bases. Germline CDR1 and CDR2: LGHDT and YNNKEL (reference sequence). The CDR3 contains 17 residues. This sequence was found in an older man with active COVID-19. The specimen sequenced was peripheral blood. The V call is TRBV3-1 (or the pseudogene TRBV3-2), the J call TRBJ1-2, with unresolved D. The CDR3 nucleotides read TGTGCCAGCAGCCAAGGTTTTAGTAGAGGGTTGGGCGATGGCTACACCTTC. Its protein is CASSQGFSRGLGDGYTF.